The T cell receptor beta chain under discussion was sequenced for a study of blood T cell repertoires in COVID-19. This study enrolled people aged about 18 to 100 from 24 US geographic areas. Participants classified as exposed had met a COVID-19 case within 2 weeks before study entry. Per the study methods: Amplifying reference gene primers gave estimates of nucleated cell counts. The table came from immunoSEQ multiplex PCR; TCRdb's copy has only in-frame clones and leaves some out. V and J calls and clone size follow that table, whereas D and trimming were derived from the DNA. This table holds a few hundred thousand clones, roughly nine tenths found once. The source is a woman aged 40 to 49 who had been exposed to COVID-19. Material for sequencing was PBMCs or T cells enriched from blood (not recorded which).

In DNA form, the CDR3 reads TGTGCCAGCAGCCAAGAGGGGCAGACAGATACGCAGTATTTT. Translation gives CASSQEGQTDTQYF. J is TRBJ2-3 and V is TRBV3-1 (or the pseudogene TRBV3-2); tentative D call: TRBD1 (5 bases). Trimming removed 0 bases from V and 3 bases from J, with 7 bases in between. This CDR3 comprises 14 residues. Per the germline V gene, CDR1 is LGHDT and CDR2 is YNNKEL (reference sequence).